The rows below give T cell receptor beta chains drawn from one sample of a study of OX40 agonist ivuxolimab in advanced cancers. Libraries were prepared by immunoSEQ multiplex PCR; TCRdb keeps only in-frame clonotypes and omits some of them. The table has roughly 80,000 clones, 85% seen once; the top ten hold approximately 0.57%. Sequences were derived from CD4+ or CD8+ T cells sorted from blood, sampled in a trial of the OX40 agonist ivuxolimab. The source of these receptors is an adult with an advanced solid tumor such as melanoma, head and neck, liver or kidney cancer. Both conserved end residues are part of each CDR3. D genes are given only for firm matches. Size is omitted from some rows. Given values are once, few, many or a class for expanded clones.

V	size	J	D	CDR3	DNA
TRBV30	.	TRBJ1-6	.	CAWSVKGGAGNSPLHF	TGTGCCTGGAGTGTAAAAGGGGGGGCAGGGAATTCACCCCTCCACTTT
TRBV5-6	.	TRBJ2-2	.	CASSLSGEGNTGELFF	TGTGCCAGCAGCTTGTCGGGGGAAGGGAACACCGGGGAGCTGTTTTTT
TRBV5-1	.	TRBJ2-3	.	CASSLGVGGRTDTQYF	TGCGCCAGCAGCTTGGGGGTCGGGGGGCGCACAGATACGCAGTATTTT
TRBV19	.	TRBJ2-5	.	CASSIDQKKTQYF	TGTGCCAGTAGTATAGACCAGAAGAAGACCCAGTACTTC
TRBV4-3	.	TRBJ1-2	TRBD1	CASSQENGGTESYGYTF	TGCGCCAGCAGCCAAGAGAATGGTGGGACAGAATCGTATGGCTACACCTTC
TRBV9	.	TRBJ1-2	TRBD1	CASSPRDRAYGYTF	TGTGCCAGCAGCCCCCGGGACAGGGCCTATGGCTACACCTTC
TRBV7-9	.	TRBJ2-3	TRBD2	CASSVLAGGRRGTDTQYF	TGTGCCAGCAGCGTACTAGCGGGGGGGCGGAGGGGCACAGATACGCAGTATTTT
TRBV5-6	.	TRBJ2-5	TRBD2	CASSLGGSGGVAETQYF	TGTGCCAGCAGCTTGGGAGGTAGCGGGGGGGTAGCAGAGACCCAGTACTTC
TRBV27	.	TRBJ2-2	.	CASRTSGDTYTGELFF	TGTGCCAGCAGGACCTCGGGGGACACCTACACCGGGGAGCTGTTTTTT
TRBV6-5	once	TRBJ1-2	.	CASSHGTSGLGYTF	TGTGCCAGCAGTCACGGGACGTCCGGGCTGGGCTACACCTTC
TRBV12-5	.	TRBJ1-5	.	CASGLVQQRGGGQPQHF	TGTGCTAGTGGTTTGGTACAGCAGAGGGGAGGGGGTCAGCCCCAGCATTTT
TRBV7-2	few	TRBJ2-5	.	CASSLSPGRETQYF	TGTGCCAGCAGCTTATCTCCAGGGCGTGAGACCCAGTACTTC
TRBV4-3	.	TRBJ2-4	TRBD1	CASSHLDRDKNIQYF	TGCGCCAGCAGCCATCTTGACAGGGATAAAAACATTCAGTACTTC
TRBV7-2	.	TRBJ1-1	.	CASSSEGGRGGAFF	TGTGCCAGCAGCTCAGAAGGAGGGCGTGGGGGGGCTTTCTTT
TRBV5-6	.	TRBJ2-6	.	CASSFPRFSGANVLTF	TGTGCCAGCAGCTTTCCCAGATTCTCTGGGGCCAACGTCCTGACTTTC
TRBV30	.	TRBJ1-6	TRBD1	CAWSQGTGLVPLHF	TGTGCCTGGAGTCAAGGGACAGGATTAGTCCCCCTCCACTTT
TRBV11-1	once	TRBJ2-3	TRBD1	CASSFPGQGVRTQYF	TGTGCCAGCAGCTTTCCGGGACAGGGTGTTCGTACGCAGTATTTT
TRBV6-5	.	TRBJ1-5	.	CASSYSWRHSNQPQHF	TGTGCCAGCAGTTACTCGTGGCGGCATAGCAATCAGCCCCAGCATTTT
TRBV6-6	once	TRBJ2-7	TRBD2	CASSYGLAGSSYEQYF	TGTGCCAGCAGTTACGGGCTAGCGGGAAGCTCCTACGAGCAGTACTTC
TRBV6-4	.	TRBJ2-2	.	CASSIETTGELFF	TGTGCCAGCAGCATAGAGACGACCGGGGAGCTGTTTTTT
TRBV6-5	.	TRBJ2-7	.	CASSVNREQYF	TGTGCCAGCTCAGTTAACCGCGAGCAGTACTTC
TRBV2	.	TRBJ2-1	TRBD1	CASSEQGAYEQFF	TGTGCCAGCAGTGAACAGGGGGCTTATGAGCAGTTCTTC
TRBV30	.	TRBJ1-6	.	CAWGIGSYNSPLHF	TGTGCCTGGGGGATAGGGTCCTATAATTCACCCCTCCACTTT
TRBV6-1	.	TRBJ2-1	.	CASSAGQWRNEQFF	TGTGCCAGCAGTGCTGGGCAGTGGAGGAATGAGCAGTTCTTC
TRBV10-3	few	TRBJ1-1	TRBD1	CAIHPGQGGKTFF	TGTGCCATCCACCCGGGACAGGGGGGGAAGACTTTCTTT
TRBV6-5	.	TRBJ2-2	.	CASSPTAGELFF	TGTGCCAGCAGTCCAACCGCCGGGGAGCTGTTTTTT
TRBV5-5	.	TRBJ2-5	.	CASSLGAGTETQYF	TGTGCCAGCAGCTTGGGGGCGGGGACGGAGACCCAGTACTTC
TRBV7-9	.	TRBJ1-1	.	CASSPRGGNTEAFF	TGTGCCAGCAGCCCCCGGGGGGGCAACACTGAAGCTTTCTTT
TRBV4-1	.	TRBJ2-7	TRBD2	CASSQETSGPYKQYF	TGCGCCAGCAGCCAAGAAACTAGCGGGCCGTACAAGCAGTACTTC
TRBV5-1	.	TRBJ2-3	.	CASSLTTSSTDTQYF	TGCGCCAGCAGCTTGACCACTTCTAGCACAGATACGCAGTATTTT
TRBV18	.	TRBJ2-1	.	CASSPRGLVGSNEQFF	TGTGCCAGCTCACCAAGGGGTCTAGTTGGTAGCAATGAGCAGTTCTTC
TRBV10-3	.	TRBJ1-4	.	CAISERGGRATNEKLFF	TGTGCCATCAGTGAGCGTGGGGGGCGGGCAACTAATGAAAAACTGTTTTTT
TRBV7-2	few	TRBJ2-6	.	CASSDGSGANVLTF	TGTGCCAGCAGCGACGGCTCTGGGGCCAACGTCCTGACTTTC
TRBV5-1	.	TRBJ2-6	.	CASSLMASGANVLTF	TGCGCCAGCAGCTTGATGGCCTCTGGGGCCAACGTCCTGACTTTC
TRBV28	.	TRBJ1-1	.	CASSLAGRRTEAFF	TGTGCCAGCAGTTTAGCAGGGAGACGGACTGAAGCTTTCTTT
TRBV7-9	.	TRBJ2-7	.	CASSPRPYEQYF	TGTGCCAGCAGCCCGCGGCCCTACGAGCAGTACTTC
TRBV18	few	TRBJ1-2	.	CASSPGQGKEGGYTF	TGTGCCAGCTCACCGGGGCAGGGGAAGGAAGGTGGCTACACCTTC
TRBV21-1	.	TRBJ1-5	.	CASSKVCRGSDQPQHF	TGTGCCAGCAGCAAGGTGTGCAGGGGGAGCGATCAGCCCCAGCATTTT
TRBV4-2	few	TRBJ1-6	.	CASSQVQENSPLHF	TGTGCCAGCAGCCAAGTTCAGGAAAATTCACCCCTCCACTTT
TRBV4-3	once	TRBJ2-1	.	CASSQESWGNEQFF	TGCGCCAGCAGCCAAGAATCCTGGGGCAATGAGCAGTTCTTC
TRBV7-9	.	TRBJ2-3	.	CASSFHTRTDTQYF	TGTGCCAGCAGCTTCCACACACGCACAGATACGCAGTATTTT
TRBV5-4	.	TRBJ1-1	.	CASSLERTEAFF	TGTGCCAGCAGCTTGGAGAGGACTGAAGCTTTCTTT
TRBV7-2	once	TRBJ2-1	.	CASSTTGTNNNEQFF	TGTGCCAGCAGCACCACCGGGACAAACAACAATGAGCAGTTCTTC
TRBV5-8	.	TRBJ1-2	.	CASSLGGTAGYTF	TGTGCCAGCAGCTTGGGCGGGACGGCTGGCTACACCTTC
TRBV30	.	TRBJ2-7	.	CAWNVGGYEQYF	TGTGCCTGGAACGTAGGGGGGTACGAGCAGTACTTC
TRBV5-5	.	TRBJ2-7	.	CASSSFSTSEQYF	TGTGCCAGCAGCTCCTTTTCTACATCCGAGCAGTACTTC
TRBV18	.	TRBJ2-1	TRBD2	CASSPPGTSGGLGQFF	TGTGCCAGCTCACCACCCGGGACTAGCGGGGGCCTTGGGCAGTTCTTC
TRBV7-9	.	TRBJ1-5	TRBD1	CASSRQGDQPQHF	TGTGCCAGCAGTAGACAGGGGGATCAGCCCCAGCATTTT
TRBV18	.	TRBJ2-2	TRBD2	CASSPGAGDYTGELFF	TGTGCCAGCTCGCCGGGAGCGGGGGATTATACCGGGGAGCTGTTTTTT
TRBV21-1	.	TRBJ1-5	.	CASSKQGDGNQPQHF	TGTGCCAGCAGCAAACAGGGGGATGGCAATCAGCCCCAGCATTTT
TRBV2	few	TRBJ2-3	.	CASSMDSTDTQYF	TGTGCCAGCAGCATGGACAGCACAGATACGCAGTATTTT
TRBV7-9	few	TRBJ1-2	TRBD1	CASSFGTGDGYTF	TGTGCCAGCAGCTTTGGGACAGGGGACGGCTACACCTTC
TRBV5-4	.	TRBJ2-2	.	CASSPSGTNTGELFF	TGTGCCAGCAGCCCCTCCGGGACCAACACCGGGGAGCTGTTTTTT